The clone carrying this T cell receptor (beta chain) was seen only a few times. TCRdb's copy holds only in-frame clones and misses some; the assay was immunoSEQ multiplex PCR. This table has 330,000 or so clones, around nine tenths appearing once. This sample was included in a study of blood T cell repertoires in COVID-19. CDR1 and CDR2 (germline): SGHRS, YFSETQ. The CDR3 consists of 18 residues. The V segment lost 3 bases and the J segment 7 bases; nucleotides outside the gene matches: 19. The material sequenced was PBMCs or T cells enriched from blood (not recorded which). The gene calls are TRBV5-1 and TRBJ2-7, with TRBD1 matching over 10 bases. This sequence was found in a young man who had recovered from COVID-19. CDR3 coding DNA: TGCGCCAGCAGCTCCGGGACAGGGGCTTCCGGTACGGCCGCGGAGCAGTACTTC. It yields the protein CASSSGTGASGTAAEQYF.